This T cell receptor (beta chain) appears in the sequencing data of a study of vaccination effects on CD4 cells after COVID-19. Study in general: As their vaccination, participants received two doses of either BNT162b2 or mRNA-1273. Notes on the study in general: Just 1 of 255 vaccine-induced clones in healthy recipients was cross-reactive.

Before sequencing, viral peptide pools were used by the ViraFEST assay to expand antigen-specific CD4+ T cells. CD4+ T cell isolation took place after about 11 days of culture. The healthy vaccine recipients, who had no prior SARS-CoV-2 infection, showed negative nucleocapsid antibodies. As for this clone: Its antigen is not known.

The CDR3 spans 15 residues. Germline lookup yields CDR1 KGHSH and CDR2 LQKENI. V lost 2 bases to trimming and J lost 0 bases; unmatched junction nucleotides: 1. The protocol was immunoSEQ multiplex PCR, while the TCRdb copy is restricted to in-frame clones and leaves out a portion. Of about 43,000 clones in the sample, around 80% were seen once. This receptor was taken from a human donor who received a COVID-19 vaccine. The rearrangement links TRBV18 to TRBJ2-5; 9 bases are shared with TRBD1. The material was CD4+ T cells from PBMCs cultured with SARS-CoV-2 spike peptides, obtained before COVID-19 vaccination. The DNA of the CDR3 is TGTGCCAGCTCACCAGGGACAGGGAACCAAGAGACCCAGTACTTC. Translating it yields CASSPGTGNQETQYF.